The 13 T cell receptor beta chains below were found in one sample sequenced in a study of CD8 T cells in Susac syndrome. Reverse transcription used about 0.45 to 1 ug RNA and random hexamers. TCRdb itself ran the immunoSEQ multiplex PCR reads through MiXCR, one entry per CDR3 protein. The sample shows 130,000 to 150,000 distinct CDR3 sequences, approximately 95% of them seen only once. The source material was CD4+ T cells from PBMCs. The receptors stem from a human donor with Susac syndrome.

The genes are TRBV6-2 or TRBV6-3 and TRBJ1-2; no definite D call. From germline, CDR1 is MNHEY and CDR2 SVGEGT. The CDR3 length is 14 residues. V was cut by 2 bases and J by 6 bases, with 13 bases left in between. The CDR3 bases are TGTGCCAGCAGTTACCTCGGGCGAGAACATGGCTACACCTTC. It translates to CASSYLGREHGYTF.

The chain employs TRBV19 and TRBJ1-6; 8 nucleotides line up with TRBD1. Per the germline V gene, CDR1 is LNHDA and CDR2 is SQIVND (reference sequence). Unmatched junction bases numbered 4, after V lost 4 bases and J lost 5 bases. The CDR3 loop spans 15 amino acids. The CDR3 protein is CASSTTGVHNSPLHF. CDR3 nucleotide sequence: TGTGCCAGTAGTACGACAGGGGTCCATAATTCACCCCTCCACTTT.

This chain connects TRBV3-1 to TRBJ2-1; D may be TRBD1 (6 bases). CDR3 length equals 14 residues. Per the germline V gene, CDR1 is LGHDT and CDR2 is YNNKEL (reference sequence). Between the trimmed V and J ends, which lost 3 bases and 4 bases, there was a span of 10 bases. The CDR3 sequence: CASSQDRPYNEQFF. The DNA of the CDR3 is TGTGCCAGCAGCCAGGACAGACCATACAATGAGCAGTTCTTC.

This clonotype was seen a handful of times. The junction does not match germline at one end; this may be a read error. CDR3 DNA sequence: TGTGCCAGCAGTTTAGGGGGACTTGGCAATCAGCCCCAGCATTTT. The encoded protein is CASSLGGLGNQPQHF. This chain joins TRBV7-9 and TRBJ1-5, with TRBD1 as a possible D gene (6 bases). Germline V gives CDR1 SEHNR, CDR2 FQNEAQ (reference sequence). There are 15 residues in the CDR3. The entire variable domain, with the rest obtained from reference TRBV7-9 and TRBJ1-5, is as follows: DTGVSQNPRHKITKRGQNVTFRCDPISEHNRLYWYRQTLGQGPEFLTYFQNEAQLEKSRLLSDRFSAERPKGSFSTLEIQRTEQGDSAMYLCASSLGGLGNQPQHFGDGTRLSIL.

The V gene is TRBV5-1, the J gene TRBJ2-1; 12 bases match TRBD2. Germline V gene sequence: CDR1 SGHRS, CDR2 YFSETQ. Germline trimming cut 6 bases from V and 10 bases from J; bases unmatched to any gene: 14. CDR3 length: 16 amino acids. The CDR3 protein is CASTRLGTSGPGEQFF. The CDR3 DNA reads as TGCGCCAGCACCCGGCTCGGGACTAGCGGGCCTGGCGAGCAGTTCTTC.

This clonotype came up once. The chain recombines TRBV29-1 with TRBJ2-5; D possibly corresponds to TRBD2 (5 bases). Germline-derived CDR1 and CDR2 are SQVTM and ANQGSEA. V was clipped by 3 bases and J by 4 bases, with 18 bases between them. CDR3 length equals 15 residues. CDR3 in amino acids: CSVERVVAFPETQYF. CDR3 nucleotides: TGCAGCGTTGAGAGGGTAGTGGCCTTCCCAGAGACCCAGTACTTC.

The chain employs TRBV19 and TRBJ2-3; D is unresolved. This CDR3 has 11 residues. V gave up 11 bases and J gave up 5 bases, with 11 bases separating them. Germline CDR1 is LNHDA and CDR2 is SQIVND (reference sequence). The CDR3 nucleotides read TGTGCCTCGAAAACGGGAGATACGCAGTATTTT. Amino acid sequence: CASKTGDTQYF.

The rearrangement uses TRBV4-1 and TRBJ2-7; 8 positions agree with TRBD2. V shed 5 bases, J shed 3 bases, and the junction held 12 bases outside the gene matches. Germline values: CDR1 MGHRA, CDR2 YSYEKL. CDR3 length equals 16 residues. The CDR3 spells CASSRRAGDQGYEQYF. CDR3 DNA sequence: TGCGCCAGCAGCAGAAGAGCGGGAGACCAGGGCTACGAGCAGTACTTC.

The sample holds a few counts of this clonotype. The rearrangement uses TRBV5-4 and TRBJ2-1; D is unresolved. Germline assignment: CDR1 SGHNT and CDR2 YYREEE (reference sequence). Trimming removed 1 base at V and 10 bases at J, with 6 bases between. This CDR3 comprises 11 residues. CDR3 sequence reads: CASSLKGEQFF. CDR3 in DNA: TGTGCCAGCAGCTTGAAGGGAGAGCAGTTCTTC.

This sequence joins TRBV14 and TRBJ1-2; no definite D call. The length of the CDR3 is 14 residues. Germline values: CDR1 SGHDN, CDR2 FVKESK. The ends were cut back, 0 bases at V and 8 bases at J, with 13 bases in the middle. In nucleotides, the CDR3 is TGTGCCAGCAGCCAAGATTCAGGCCCCAGGGGCTACACCTTC. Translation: CASSQDSGPRGYTF.

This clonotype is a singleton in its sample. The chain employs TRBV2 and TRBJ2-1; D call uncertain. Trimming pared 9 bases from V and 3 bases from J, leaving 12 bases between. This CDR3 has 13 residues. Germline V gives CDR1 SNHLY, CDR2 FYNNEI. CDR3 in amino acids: CASEGILYNEQFF. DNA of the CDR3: TGTGCCAGTGAAGGTATCCTCTACAATGAGCAGTTCTTC.

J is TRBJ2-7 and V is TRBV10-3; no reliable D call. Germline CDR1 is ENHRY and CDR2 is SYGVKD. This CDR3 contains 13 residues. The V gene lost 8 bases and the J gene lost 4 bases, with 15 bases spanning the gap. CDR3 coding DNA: TGTGCCATCGGAGAGCGAGGCCTTTACGAGCAGTACTTC. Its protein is CAIGERGLYEQYF.

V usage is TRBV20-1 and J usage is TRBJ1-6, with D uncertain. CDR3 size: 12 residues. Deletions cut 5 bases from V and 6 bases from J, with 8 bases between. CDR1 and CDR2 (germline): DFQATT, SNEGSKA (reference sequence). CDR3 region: CSALGSNSPLHF. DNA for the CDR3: TGCAGTGCTCTGGGCTCTAATTCACCCCTCCACTTT.